Shown below are 13 T cell receptor beta chains from a single sample sequenced in a study of cytomegalovirus exposure and HLA in healthy donors. TCRdb's copy holds only in-frame clones and misses some; the assay was immunoSEQ multiplex PCR. Among 130,000 to 150,000 clones, about 90% were seen once, and the ten largest hold just under 8%. The specimen was PBMCs. The source is a woman younger than 35 in good health and CMV-seropositive.

The chain combines TRBV2 with TRBJ1-1; weak D call: TRBD1 (5 bases). The CDR3 has 14 residues. The germline CDR1 and CDR2 sequences are SNHLY and FYNNEI. Between the trimmed V and J ends, which lost 6 bases and 2 bases, there was a span of 13 bases. This chain's CDR3 is CASREGRGNTEAFF. The CDR3 DNA sequence: TGTGCCAGCAGGGAGGGTAGGGGAAACACTGAAGCTTTCTTT.

This rearrangement joins TRBV6-5 to TRBJ2-3; D is perhaps TRBD2 (6 bases). Deletions cut 3 bases from V and 4 bases from J, with 14 bases between. CDR1 and CDR2 from the germline V gene are MNHEY and SVGAGI. CDR3 length: 15 amino acids. The CDR3 nucleotides are TGTGCCAGCAGTTATTCGCGGGAACGTGCAGATACGCAGTATTTT. It specifies CASSYSRERADTQYF.

The rearrangement uses TRBV5-1 and TRBJ2-5; 11 positions match TRBD2. Looked up from germline, CDR1 is SGHRS and CDR2 is YFSETQ. The CDR3 covers 16 residues. Losses at the gene ends were 0 bases for V and 3 bases for J; bases not matched to a gene: 4. CDR3 coding DNA: TGCGCCAGCAGCTTGGGTCTGACTAGCGGGGAAGAGACCCAGTACTTC. Protein product: CASSLGLTSGEETQYF.

This clone appeared a few times. This sequence joins TRBV6-6 and TRBJ2-7; TRBD2 might be the D (7 bases). Deletions cut 7 bases from V and 4 bases from J, with 11 bases between. CDR3 length equals 12 residues. In germline, CDR1 is MNHNY, CDR2 SVGAGI (reference sequence). In DNA form, the CDR3 reads TGTGCCAGCATGGGGAGGGGGTACGAGCAGTACTTC. Protein: CASMGRGYEQYF.

This sequence joins TRBV6-5 and TRBJ2-3, with D possibly being TRBD2 (6 bases). Trimming removed 0 bases from V and 2 bases from J, with 12 bases in between. The CDR3 totals 16 residues. Germline CDR1 and CDR2: MNHEY and SVGAGI. CDR3 nucleotide sequence: TGTGCCAGCAGTTACTCGAGGGCGGGGTACACAGATACGCAGTATTTT. The encoded protein is CASSYSRAGYTDTQYF.

This clone was recorded only once. The chain has TRBV5-1 and TRBJ2-7, with 12 bases lining up with TRBD2. J gave up 4 bases and V 2 bases, and 7 bases lay outside the gene matches. Looked up from germline, CDR1 is SGHRS and CDR2 is YFSETQ. The CDR3 has 16 amino acids. The DNA of the CDR3 is TGCGCCAGCAGCTTTACTAGCGGGAGGAGGTCTTACGAGCAGTACTTC. Amino acids: CASSFTSGRRSYEQYF.

This chain joins TRBV29-1 and TRBJ2-1; possible D gene TRBD1, 7 bases. The germline CDR1 and CDR2 sequences are SQVTM and ANQGSEA. The CDR3 is 12 amino acids. V was clipped by 3 bases and J by 7 bases, with 10 bases between them. The CDR3 reads CSVDRGANEQFF. The CDR3 DNA reads TGCAGCGTTGACAGGGGGGCAAATGAGCAGTTCTTC.

V and J are TRBV10-3 and TRBJ1-2; D not resolved. The germline gives CDR1 ENHRY, CDR2 SYGVKD. The CDR3 extends over 16 amino acids. Between the trimmed V and J ends, which lost 0 bases and 6 bases, there was a span of 17 bases. The CDR3 loop reads CAISESLAWRVDGYTF. The CDR3 nucleotides read TGTGCCATCAGTGAGTCATTAGCGTGGAGGGTAGATGGCTACACCTTC.

The chain links TRBV9 to TRBJ2-2; 7 positions match TRBD1. The length of the CDR3 is 18 residues. The V segment lost 4 bases and the J segment 1 base; nucleotides outside the gene matches: 13. CDR1 SGDLS and CDR2 YYNGEE come from the germline V gene. The chain's CDR3 is CASSFSRVGTVNTGELFF. DNA of the CDR3: TGTGCCAGCAGCTTCTCCCGGGTGGGGACAGTGAACACCGGGGAGCTGTTTTTT.

The chain uses TRBV5-6 and TRBJ1-2; D is possibly TRBD1 (6 bases). The V and J ends lost 4 bases and 4 bases respectively, with 20 bases between them. This CDR3 is built from 16 residues. In germline, CDR1 is SGHDT, CDR2 YYEEEE. The CDR3, as DNA: TGTGCCAGCAGCCCGACGGGGGGGGGCAGGTCCTATGGCTACACCTTC. It specifies CASSPTGGGRSYGYTF.

This clone was observed at least ten times. CDR3 bases: TGTGCCAGCAGCCAGAGGTTCGATTCACCCCTCCACTTT. Translating it yields CASSQRFDSPLHF. The chain joins TRBV7-3 to TRBJ1-6, with D unresolved. Germline V gives CDR1 SGHTA, CDR2 FQGTGA. With 5 bases removed from V and 8 bases from J, the gap between germline ends came to 10 bases. This CDR3 contains 13 residues.

V gene TRBV29-1 combines with J gene TRBJ1-2; TRBD1 aligns across 7 bases. CDR1 and CDR2 (germline): SQVTM, ANQGSEA. This CDR3 comprises 10 residues. Germline trimming cut 7 bases from V and 13 bases from J; bases unmatched to any gene: 9. CDR3 bases: TGCAGCGCCCGGGACAGAGTCTCCACCTTC. Translation: CSARDRVSTF.

The chain has TRBV2 and TRBJ2-3; 9 bases fit TRBD2. Germline CDR1 SNHLY, CDR2 FYNNEI. Trimming took 6 bases from V and 3 from J; bases not matched to a gene: 1. This CDR3 is built from 13 residues. The CDR3 bases are TGTGCCAGCAGGCTAGCGGGGACAGATACGCAGTATTTT. Translating it yields CASRLAGTDTQYF.